Presented here are 29 T cell receptor beta chains from one specimen sequenced in a study of blood T cell repertoires in COVID-19. Method: immunoSEQ multiplex PCR; TCRdb's copy keeps in-frame clones and lacks some. The sample lists around 310,000 clones, 85% to 90% occurring once. Sequenced sample: peripheral blood. Source of these receptors: a woman between 40 and 55 years old with COVID-19, enrolled during active disease.

CDR3: CASRGGAAYNEQFF. The CDR3 nucleotides are TGTGCCAGTAGGGGAGGGGCAGCCTACAATGAGCAGTTCTTC. The chain recombines TRBV19 with TRBJ2-1; TRBD2 matches at 7 bases. In germline, CDR1 is LNHDA, CDR2 SQIVND (reference sequence). CDR3 size: 14 residues. With V trimmed by 6 bases and J by 2 bases, 4 bases remained unmatched.

The chain links TRBV4-3 to TRBJ1-1, with D perhaps matching TRBD1 (5 bases). CDR3 length: 12 residues. Trimming left V 8 bases short and J 1 base short, with 8 bases between. Germline V lookup: CDR1 LGHNA, CDR2 YSLEER. DNA for the CDR3: TGCGCCAGCCGGAGGGGGAACACTGAAGCTTTCTTT. Translation gives CASRRGNTEAFF.

This rearrangement joins TRBV5-4 to TRBJ2-7; D is perhaps TRBD1 (5 bases). The CDR3 runs to 14 residues. CDR1 is SGHNT and CDR2 is YYREEE in the germline V gene (reference sequence). Trimming removed 0 bases from V and 5 bases from J, with 12 bases in between. The CDR3 DNA reads as TGTGCCAGCAGCTTGGAAAGGGGAAGGGACGAGCAGTACTTC. This sequence encodes CASSLERGRDEQYF.

This chain links TRBV4-3 with TRBJ1-5; 7 bases fit TRBD1. Germline V lookup: CDR1 LGHNA, CDR2 YSLEER. V was pared by 0 bases and J by 2 bases, with 4 bases of the junction left unmatched. The CDR3 spans 16 residues. In DNA, the CDR3 is TGCGCCAGCAGCCAAGATTTAGGGGGCGGCAATCAGCCCCAGCATTTT. Its protein is CASSQDLGGGNQPQHF.

The rearrangement joins TRBV9 to TRBJ1-1; D ambiguous. Germline values: CDR1 SGDLS, CDR2 YYNGEE. There are 13 residues in the CDR3. Trimming removed 0 bases at V and 6 bases at J, with 9 bases between. The DNA of the CDR3 is TGTGCCAGCAGCGTAGAGTGGGCCGCTGAAGCTTTCTTT. Translation gives CASSVEWAAEAFF.

This clone was observed once. V usage is TRBV5-1 and J usage is TRBJ1-4, with 10 bases fitting TRBD1. The CDR3 loop spans 18 amino acids. V lost 2 bases and J lost 2; bases outside the gene matches: 9. In germline, CDR1 is SGHRS, CDR2 YFSETQ. The CDR3 here is CASSFATGGLSTNEKLFF. CDR3 coding DNA: TGCGCCAGCAGCTTTGCGACAGGGGGCTTAAGCACTAATGAAAAACTGTTTTTT.

The chain carries TRBV15 and TRBJ1-2, with D perhaps matching TRBD1 (5 bases). The CDR3 spans 14 residues. Germline CDR1 reads LNHNV; CDR2 reads YYDKDF (reference sequence). Trimming took 1 base from V and 4 from J, leaving 10 bases between them. The CDR3 loop is CATSRGPGSYGYTF. The CDR3 DNA follows: TGTGCCACCAGCAGAGGTCCAGGGTCCTATGGCTACACCTTC.

The chain is built from TRBV19 and TRBJ2-7, with 7 bases identical to TRBD1. This CDR3 contains 18 residues. V lost 5 bases to trimming and J lost 0 bases; unmatched junction nucleotides: 16. The germline CDR1 and CDR2 sequences are LNHDA and SQIVND (reference sequence). This chain's CDR3 is CASSSNYGQAAPSYEQYF. The CDR3 coding sequence is TGTGCCAGTAGTTCAAACTATGGACAGGCCGCGCCCTCCTACGAGCAGTACTTC. Based on the CDR3 plus reference TRBV19 and TRBJ2-7, the full variable domain is DGGITQSPKYLFRKEGQNVTLSCEQNLNHDAMYWYRQDPGQGLRLIYYSQIVNDFQKGDIAEGYSVSREKKESFPLTVTSAQKNPTAFYLCASSSNYGQAAPSYEQYFGPGTRLTVT.

The J gene is TRBJ1-5, the V gene TRBV19; D gene unclear. Germline CDR1 reads LNHDA; CDR2 reads SQIVND (reference sequence). The length of the CDR3 is 15 residues. With 7 bases removed from V and 0 bases from J, the gap between germline ends came to 13 bases. The CDR3 DNA follows: TGTGCCAGTATCACGACGGGAGATAGCAATCAGCCCCAGCATTTT. Residues: CASITTGDSNQPQHF.

The chain is built from TRBV19 and TRBJ2-1, with D maybe TRBD1 (5 bases). V was clipped by 3 bases and J by 6 bases, with 12 bases between them. The CDR3 extends over 14 amino acids. Germline V gene data show CDR1 as LNHDA and CDR2 as SQIVND (reference sequence). The DNA of the CDR3 is TGTGCCAGTAGTATTGGGGCAGGGCCCAATGAGCAGTTCTTC. It is translated as CASSIGAGPNEQFF.

The rearrangement uses TRBV7-2 and TRBJ1-2; 9 bases are shared with TRBD1. Germline-derived CDR1 and CDR2 are SGHTA and FQGNSA. The CDR3 is made up of 15 amino acids. V lost 5 bases, J lost 7 bases, and 11 bases stayed unmatched. This CDR3 is CASSPQGQGRGGYTF. In nucleotides, the CDR3 is TGTGCCAGCAGCCCTCAGGGACAGGGACGGGGTGGCTACACCTTC.

This chain uses TRBV6-5 with TRBJ1-3; D might be TRBD1 (5 bases). V shed 6 bases and J shed 0 bases, with 12 bases lying between them. The CDR3 loop spans 15 amino acids. In germline, CDR1 is MNHEY, CDR2 SVGAGI. The CDR3 region has the DNA TGTGCCAGCAGCCCGGCGGGGGGCTCTGGAAACACCATATATTTT. Its translation is CASSPAGGSGNTIYF.

The chain has TRBV19 and TRBJ1-2; D gene ambiguous. The CDR3 runs to 14 residues. V dropped 5 bases and J dropped 8 bases, with 18 bases sitting between them. Germline V gene data show CDR1 as LNHDA and CDR2 as SQIVND (reference sequence). This chain's CDR3 is CASSASVESSGYTF. CDR3 DNA: TGTGCCAGTAGTGCTAGTGTTGAATCGAGCGGCTACACCTTC.

To note about this clone: The same CDR3 also results from other DNA sequences found in this sample. V usage is TRBV2 and J usage is TRBJ1-6; D perhaps matches TRBD1 (5 bases). The V and J ends lost 3 bases and 7 bases respectively, with 10 bases between them. CDR3 size: 14 residues. The germline gives CDR1 SNHLY, CDR2 FYNNEI. CDR3 protein: CASSEARVNSPLHF. The CDR3 bases are TGTGCCAGCAGTGAGGCCAGGGTGAATTCACCCCTCCACTTT.

The gene calls are TRBV10-3 and TRBJ2-4; D call uncertain. V was cut by 0 bases and J by 0 bases, with 18 bases left in between. The germline V gene has CDR1 ENHRY and CDR2 SYGVKD. The CDR3 is 19 residues long. As DNA, the CDR3 is TGTGCCATCAGTGAGTCGAAGAGTTCCGCCGAATTAGCCAAAAACATTCAGTACTTC. Translation gives CAISESKSSAELAKNIQYF.

The J gene is TRBJ1-2, the V gene TRBV5-4, with a weak D call TRBD1 (5 bases). From germline, CDR1 is SGHNT and CDR2 YYREEE (reference sequence). CDR3 length equals 16 residues. Trimming cost V 4 bases and J 8 bases, with 24 bases left between them. The DNA for the CDR3 is TGTGCCAGCAGCCTTGGTTGGGTTGGTCAGGGAGGAGGCTACACCTTC. Its protein is CASSLGWVGQGGGYTF.

This clone was detected only a few times. The rearrangement uses TRBV5-4 and TRBJ1-5; D not resolved. CDR1 SGHNT and CDR2 YYREEE come from the germline V gene (reference sequence). Deletions cut 4 bases from V and 9 bases from J, with 11 bases between. This CDR3 contains 12 residues. The CDR3 region has the DNA TGTGCCAGCAGCCACGATCACGGGCCCCAGCATTTT. Translating it yields CASSHDHGPQHF.

This clone was observed once. The rearrangement links TRBV5-1 to TRBJ1-3; D is undetermined. Trimming removed 3 bases from V and 0 bases from J, with 7 bases in between. This CDR3 spans 14 amino acids. Germline CDR1 SGHRS, CDR2 YFSETQ. The CDR3 region is CASSSRGSGNTIYF. Written as DNA, the CDR3 is TGCGCCAGCAGCTCCCGGGGCTCTGGAAACACCATATATTTT.

The chain joins TRBV5-8 to TRBJ1-3; D may be TRBD1 (5 bases). The CDR3 sequence is 16 residues long. V was pared by 5 bases and J by 0 bases, with 15 bases between. Germline V gene data show CDR1 as SGHTS and CDR2 as YDEGEE. The chain's CDR3 is CASSSSTGNSGNTIYF. For the CDR3, the DNA is TGTGCCAGCAGTTCATCAACAGGAAACTCTGGAAACACCATATATTTT. Together with reference TRBV5-8 and TRBJ1-3, the CDR3 gives the full variable domain: EAGVTQSPTHLIKTRGQQATLRCSPISGHTSVYWYQQALGLGLQFLLWYDEGEERNRGNFPPRFSGRQFPNYSSELNVNALELEDSALYLCASSSSTGNSGNTIYFGEGSWLTVV.

This rearrangement joins TRBV29-1 to TRBJ1-2, with D perhaps matching TRBD1 (6 bases). CDR1 SQVTM and CDR2 ANQGSEA come from the germline V gene. V lost 3 bases and J lost 2, with 10 bases in between. CDR3 length equals 13 residues. The CDR3 nucleotides are TGCAGCGTTGACGGCAGGGGAAACTATGGCTACACCTTC. Translating it yields CSVDGRGNYGYTF.

The J gene is TRBJ2-7, the V gene TRBV19, with a tentative D call TRBD1 (6 bases). Germline V CDR1 and CDR2: LNHDA, SQIVND (reference sequence). The CDR3 has 16 amino acids. Deletions cut 5 bases from V and 1 base from J, with 18 bases between. In DNA, the CDR3 is TGTGCCAGTAGTTCCAGGGGACCCCGGAGTTCCTACGAGCAGTACTTC. This sequence encodes CASSSRGPRSSYEQYF.

This chain links TRBV20-1 with TRBJ2-3; D gene ambiguous. V was clipped by 3 bases and J by 2 bases, with 12 bases between them. Germline V gene lookup returns CDR1 DFQATT and CDR2 SNEGSKA (reference sequence). The CDR3 is 14 amino acids. The CDR3 protein is CSASLLTDTDTQYF. The CDR3 DNA sequence: TGCAGTGCTAGTTTGCTAACCGACACAGATACGCAGTATTTT.

V gene TRBV2 combines with J gene TRBJ1-5, with D possibly being TRBD1 (6 bases). The V gene lost 4 bases and the J gene lost 4 bases, with 11 bases spanning the gap. From germline, CDR1 is SNHLY and CDR2 FYNNEI. This CDR3 region has 14 residues. CDR3 region: CASSARTENQPQHF. For the CDR3, the DNA is TGTGCCAGCAGTGCCCGGACAGAAAATCAGCCCCAGCATTTT.

The CDR3 is CASSLGTGNTGELFF. As DNA, the CDR3 is TGTGCCAGCAGCCTGGGGACAGGCAACACCGGGGAGCTGTTTTTT. The chain is built from TRBV5-4 and TRBJ2-2, with 8 bases identical to TRBD1. Trimming took 4 bases from V and 2 from J; bases not matched to a gene: 4. The CDR3 has 15 amino acids. CDR1 and CDR2 from the germline V gene are SGHNT and YYREEE (reference sequence). The full variable domain, in which reference TRBV5-4 and TRBJ2-2 provide the parts outside the CDR3, is ETGVTQSPTHLIKTRGQQVTLRCSSQSGHNTVSWYQQALGQGPQFIFQYYREEENGRGNFPPRFSGLQFPNYSSELNVNALELDDSALYLCASSLGTGNTGELFFGEGSRLTVL.

The chain carries TRBV11-2 and TRBJ2-5; TRBD2 aligns across 13 bases. With V trimmed by 4 bases and J by 5 bases, 4 bases remained unmatched. The CDR3 has 15 amino acids. The germline gives CDR1 SGHAT, CDR2 FQNNGV. The CDR3 is CASSSGTSGTETQYF. The CDR3, as DNA: TGTGCCAGCAGCTCCGGGACTAGCGGGACGGAGACCCAGTACTTC.

The chain employs TRBV10-3 and TRBJ1-4; possibly TRBD1 for D (5 bases). Germline CDR1 and CDR2: ENHRY and SYGVKD. The CDR3 loop spans 14 amino acids. V was trimmed by 6 bases and J by 6 bases, leaving 14 bases between them. CDR3 in amino acids: CAIRSTEVDEKLFF. The CDR3 DNA reads TGTGCCATCAGGTCGACAGAAGTAGATGAAAAACTGTTTTTT.

The V and J genes are TRBV6-1 and TRBJ2-5; 12 positions agree with TRBD2. This CDR3 comprises 19 residues. Germline V gives CDR1 MNHNS, CDR2 SASEGT. V lost 4 bases, J lost 5 bases, and 17 bases stayed unmatched. Here the CDR3 reads CASSAPSGGAPNTRETQYF. In DNA form, the CDR3 reads TGTGCCAGCAGTGCCCCTAGCGGGGGGGCCCCCAATACCCGGGAGACCCAGTACTTC.

The chain joins TRBV18 to TRBJ2-1, with TRBD1 identical over 7 bases. V gave up 1 base and J gave up 8 bases; unmatched junction bases: 8. The V gene's germline CDR1 is KGHSH and CDR2 LQKENI. The length of the CDR3 is 15 residues. CDR3 in DNA: TGTGCCAGCTCACCACTCAGACAGGGATCCGATGAGCAGTTCTTC. Translated: CASSPLRQGSDEQFF.

J is TRBJ2-7 and V is TRBV6-5; D is unresolved. V lost 5 bases and J lost 3, with 14 bases in between. Per germline, CDR1 MNHEY and CDR2 SVGAGI. CDR3 length: 14 amino acids. The CDR3 region is CASSPGRLNYEQYF. The DNA for the CDR3 is TGTGCCAGCAGTCCCGGTCGCCTTAACTACGAGCAGTACTTC.